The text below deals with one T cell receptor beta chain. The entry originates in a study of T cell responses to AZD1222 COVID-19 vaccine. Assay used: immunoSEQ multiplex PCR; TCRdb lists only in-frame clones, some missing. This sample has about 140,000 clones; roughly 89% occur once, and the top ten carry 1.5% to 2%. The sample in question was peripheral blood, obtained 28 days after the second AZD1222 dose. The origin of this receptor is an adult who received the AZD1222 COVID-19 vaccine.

The CDR3 DNA is TGTGCCAGCAGCCAAGAATCGTGGAGCTCCTACAATGAGCAGTTCTTC. This encodes CASSQESWSSYNEQFF. V usage is TRBV4-2 and J usage is TRBJ2-1; D unresolved. Trimming stripped 0 bases from V and 0 bases from J, with 9 bases between. The CDR3 has 16 amino acids. From germline, CDR1 is LGHNA and CDR2 YNFKEQ.